This is a list of T cell receptor beta chains from one sample in a study of T cells in Graves' hyperthyroidism and ophthalmopathy. TCRdb reanalysed the multiplex PCR reads using MiXCR and keeps one entry per CDR3 protein. This sample has under 650,000 distinct CDR3 sequences, with roughly 15% found just once. Input material: blood. Source of these receptors: a woman aged 25 to 39 with Graves' hyperthyroidism. The CDR3 runs from the conserved cysteine through the conserved F or W. A D gene is named only where the DNA matches it firmly. The size entry is marked missing in some rows and otherwise reads once, few, many or a size class.

V	D	J	size	DNA	CDR3
TRBV18	.	TRBJ2-3	many	TGTGCCAGCTCACCAGCCCCTCCAGCGCAGTATTTT	CASSPAPPAQYF
TRBV7-9	.	TRBJ2-5	many	TGTGCCAGCAGTTTAGGGGTCCGAAACCAAGAGACCCAGTACTTC	CASSLGVRNQETQYF
TRBV6-2/TRBV6-3	.	TRBJ2-7	few	TGTGCCAGCAGCGGGAACGAGCAGTACTTC	CASSGNEQYF
TRBV28	TRBD2	TRBJ2-3	many	TGTGCCAGCAGTTTATTTAGCGGGAGGGCAGTAGATACGCAGTATTTT	CASSLFSGRAVDTQYF
TRBV3-1	TRBD2	TRBJ2-1	.	TGTGCCAGCAGCCTGGCTAGCGGGAGTAATGAGCAGTTCTTC	CASSLASGSNEQFF
TRBV6-1	.	TRBJ2-1	.	TGTGCCAGCATGTACGGGAACAATGAGCAGTTCTTC	CASMYGNNEQFF
TRBV6-2/TRBV6-3	TRBD2	TRBJ2-7	many	TGTGCCAGCAGTTACTCGACCGGGACTAACATTCACGAGCAGTACTTC	CASSYSTGTNIHEQYF
TRBV6-1	TRBD1	TRBJ2-3	many	TGTGCCAGCAGTGCCGGGACAGGGGCCACAGATACGCAGTATTTT	CASSAGTGATDTQYF
TRBV6-1	TRBD1	TRBJ1-5	few	TGTGCCAGCAGCTCGGGCCAGGGGGCAGGTCAGCCCCAGCATTTT	CASSSGQGAGQPQHF
TRBV27	.	TRBJ2-1	many	TGTGCCAGCAGTTTATATCTGGGCGAAAACAATGAGCAGTTCTTC	CASSLYLGENNEQFF
TRBV11-3	TRBD2	TRBJ2-7	many	TGTGCCAGCAGCTTAAGGACTAGCGGATACTACGAGCAGTACTTC	CASSLRTSGYYEQYF
TRBV12-3/TRBV12-4	.	TRBJ1-3	few	TGTGCCAGCAGGGAGCTTCACTCTGGAAACACCATATATTTT	CASRELHSGNTIYF
TRBV3-1	.	TRBJ2-1	few	TGTGCCAGCAGCCAAGATATCAAGGACTATGAGCAGTTCTTC	CASSQDIKDYEQFF
TRBV7-2	TRBD2	TRBJ2-7	many	TGTGCCAGCAGCTTAGCCATAGCGGGAGCCGGGTACGAGCAGTACTTC	CASSLAIAGAGYEQYF
TRBV7-2	TRBD2	TRBJ2-7	many	TGTGCCAGCAGCTTTCCTCTAGCGGGGGCGGGCGAGCAGTACTTC	CASSFPLAGAGEQYF
TRBV3-1	TRBD2	TRBJ2-1	many	TGTGCCAGCAGCCAGACTAGCGGAGCCTACAATGAGCAGTTCTTC	CASSQTSGAYNEQFF
TRBV6-2/TRBV6-3	.	TRBJ2-3	many	TGTGCCAGCAGTCGACGGGCTGAAGATACGCAGTATTTT	CASSRRAEDTQYF
TRBV13	TRBD2	TRBJ2-3	.	TGTGCCAGCAGCCGGGGACTAGCGGGAGCAGAAACAGATACGCAGTATTTT	CASSRGLAGAETDTQYF
TRBV7-2	TRBD2	TRBJ2-1	many	TGTGCCAGCAGACGCATTAGCGGGCGGGGGTCTGGAAATGAGCAGTTCTTC	CASRRISGRGSGNEQFF
TRBV20-1	TRBD1	TRBJ2-7	few	TGCAGTGCTAGGGCACGGTCGGGACAGGGATACGAGCAGTACTTC	CSARARSGQGYEQYF
TRBV20-1	TRBD2	TRBJ2-3	.	TGCAGTGCTAGGGCAGCGGGGGGTGCTAGCACAGATACGCAGTATTTT	CSARAAGGASTDTQYF
TRBV7-2	TRBD1	TRBJ2-5	many	TGTGCCAGCAGCTTAGTGGACAGGGGAGGAGAGACCCAGTACTTC	CASSLVDRGGETQYF
TRBV18	.	TRBJ2-2	few	TGTGCCTGGCCCCCCGGGGAGCTGTTTTTT	CAWPPGELFF
TRBV30	.	TRBJ2-7	.	TGTGCCTGGAGGAGGGACACCGCCTACGAGCGGTACTTC	CAWRRDTAYERYF
TRBV7-2	.	TRBJ1-2	many	TGTGCCAGCAGGCCTAATCTGGGCTCTGGCTACACCTTC	CASRPNLGSGYTF
TRBV19	.	TRBJ2-3	.	TGTGCCAGTAGTGCCTACTTATTTGCGCAATATTTT	CASSAYLFAQYF
TRBV7-9	.	TRBJ2-2	.	TGTGCCAGCAGCCCCCATGCTCCTGGGCCTTACTCGGAGCTGTTTTTT	CASSPHAPGPYSELFF
TRBV28	TRBD1	TRBJ2-7	many	TGTGCCAGCAGTAGTGCCGGGACAGCGGCCTACGAGCAGTACTTC	CASSSAGTAAYEQYF
TRBV12-3/TRBV12-4	TRBD2	TRBJ2-2	many	TGTGCCAGCATTCCTTGGGGGGGAGAGAACACCGGGGAGCTGTTTTTT	CASIPWGGENTGELFF
TRBV7-9	.	TRBJ2-2	few	TGTGCCAGCAGCTTAGTGTTGCGGGGGAACACCGGGGAGCTGTTTTTT	CASSLVLRGNTGELFF
TRBV5-1	.	TRBJ2-1	many	TGCGCCAGCAGCTTAGGAGCGGGTTACAATGAGCAGTTCTTC	CASSLGAGYNEQFF
TRBV6-1	TRBD2	TRBJ2-2	.	TGTGCCAGCTGTGGGGGGGGCACCGGGGAGCTGTTTTTT	CASCGGGTGELFF
TRBV28	.	TRBJ2-2	few	TGTGCCAGCAGTTCCTTTTACACCGGGGAGCTGTTTTTT	CASSSFYTGELFF
TRBV24-1	TRBD1	TRBJ1-2	many	TGTGCCACCAGTGACGATCCGGGACAGGGGTGGTATGGCTACACCTTC	CATSDDPGQGWYGYTF
TRBV3-1	.	TRBJ2-3	many	TGTGCCAGCAGCCAAGGTGGCTTCACAGATACGCAGTATTTT	CASSQGGFTDTQYF
TRBV12-3/TRBV12-4	.	TRBJ2-5	many	TGTGCCAGCAGTCTTCGTGCTGGGGGGGCGGGAGAGACCCAGTACTTC	CASSLRAGGAGETQYF
TRBV5-1	.	TRBJ2-7	few	TGCGCCAGCAGCCCCGATCCCGAGGGGAGCTCCTACGAGCAGTACTTC	CASSPDPEGSSYEQYF
TRBV30	TRBD2	TRBJ2-7	.	TGTGCCTGGAGTAGGGAGCGGACTAGCCCCCGAACCGAGCAGTACTTC	CAWSRERTSPRTEQYF
TRBV5-6	.	TRBJ2-3	.	TGTGCCAGCAGCCTGGGACGAGCCTTTACAGATACGCAGTATTTT	CASSLGRAFTDTQYF
TRBV2	.	TRBJ2-2	many	TGTGCCAGCAGTGGTTCCGCGGTGAGCGGGGAGCTGTTTTTT	CASSGSAVSGELFF
TRBV20-1	.	TRBJ2-1	many	TGCAGTGCCCATCGCAGGGAGTTTGAGCAGTTCTTC	CSAHRREFEQFF
TRBV3-1	.	TRBJ1-2	many	TGTGCCAGCAGCCATTCGAGTTATAACTATGGCTACACCTTC	CASSHSSYNYGYTF